This T cell receptor beta chain appears in the sequencing data of a study of blood T cell repertoires in COVID-19. Turning to the study itself: Acute and convalescent COVID-19 specimens originated in the United States, Italy and Spain. The cDNA or gDNA used as material had been derived from T cells, B-cell-depleted T cells, or PBMCs.

The germline gives CDR1 SGHTS, CDR2 YDEGEE. The junction had 6 bases not matched to a gene; V was cut back by 0 bases and J by 4 bases. The CDR3 has 16 amino acids. As processed by the authors: Estimation of nucleated cell counts was performed using reference gene primer amplification. Produced via immunoSEQ multiplex PCR; TCRdb's table is partial and in-frame only. V and J calls and clone size are as listed in that table; D and trimming were resolved from the DNA. The data contain roughly 120,000 clones, 76% of them singletons. The sample comprised peripheral blood. The rearrangement uses TRBV5-8 and TRBJ1-5; 8 positions agree with TRBD1. The sequence derives from a woman of 80 years or more with acute or convalescent COVID-19. CDR3 in DNA: TGTGCCAGCAGCTTGGAAATTGGACAGGGAAATCAGCCCCAGCATTTT. Its translation is CASSLEIGQGNQPQHF.